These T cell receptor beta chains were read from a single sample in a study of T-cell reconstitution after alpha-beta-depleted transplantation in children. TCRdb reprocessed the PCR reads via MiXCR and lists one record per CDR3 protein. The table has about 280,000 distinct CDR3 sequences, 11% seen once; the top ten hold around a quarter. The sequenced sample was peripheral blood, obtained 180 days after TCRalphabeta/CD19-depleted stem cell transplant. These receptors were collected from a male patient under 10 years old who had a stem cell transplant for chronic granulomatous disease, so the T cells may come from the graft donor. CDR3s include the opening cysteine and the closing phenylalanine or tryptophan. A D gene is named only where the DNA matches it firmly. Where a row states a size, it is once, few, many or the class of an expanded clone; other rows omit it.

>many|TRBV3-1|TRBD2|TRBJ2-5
TGTGCCAGCAGCCAAGAGTCCCGAGTAGCGGGGTACCAAGAGACCCAGTACTTC
CASSQESRVAGYQETQYF
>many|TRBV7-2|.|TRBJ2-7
TGTGCCAGCAGCCCCCTATGGCGGACCGCGGAAAACGAGCAGTACTTC
CASSPLWRTAENEQYF
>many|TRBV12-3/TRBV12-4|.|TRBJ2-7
TGTGCCAGCAGTCCGCCCGGGCTTTACGAGCAGTACTTC
CASSPPGLYEQYF
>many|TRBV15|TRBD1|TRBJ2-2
TGTGCCACCACCGACAGGGGTAGAGCCGGGGAGCTGTTTTTT
CATTDRGRAGELFF
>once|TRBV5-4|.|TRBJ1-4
TGTGCCAGCAGCCTCCCGGATGAAAAACTGTTTTTT
CASSLPDEKLFF
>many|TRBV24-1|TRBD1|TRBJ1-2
TGTGCCACCAGTGACCGAGGACAGGCTAGTGGCTACACCTTC
CATSDRGQASGYTF
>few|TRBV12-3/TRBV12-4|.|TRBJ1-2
TGTGCCAGCAAACTAACAGGGTCTTACGGCTACACCTTC
CASKLTGSYGYTF
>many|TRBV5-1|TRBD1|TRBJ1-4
TGCGCCCCCGGGACAGTCGGAGAAAAACTGTTTTTT
CAPGTVGEKLFF
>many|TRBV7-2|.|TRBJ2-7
TGTGCCAGCAGCAAAGGAGGGGCCTCCTACGAGCAGTACTTC
CASSKGGASYEQYF
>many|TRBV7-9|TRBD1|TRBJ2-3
TGTGCCAGCAGCGCAAGACAGGGGGCGGCAGATACGCAGTATTTT
CASSARQGAADTQYF
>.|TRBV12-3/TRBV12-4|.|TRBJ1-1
TGTGCCAGCAGTTTCCCCCACCGCCAATCGACGGTTATGAACACTGAAGCTTTCTTT
CASSFPHRQSTVMNTEAFF
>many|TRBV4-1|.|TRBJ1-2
TGCGCCAGCAGTCCACAGGGAGTCTATGGCTACACCTTC
CASSPQGVYGYTF
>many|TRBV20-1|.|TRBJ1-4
TGCAGTGCTAGTACGGGGGCTAATGAAAAACTGTTTTTT
CSASTGANEKLFF
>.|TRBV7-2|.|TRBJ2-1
TGTGCCAGCAGCTTACTCCTTTCTAGCCACAATGAGCAGTTCTTC
CASSLLLSSHNEQFF
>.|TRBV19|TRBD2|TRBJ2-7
TGTGCCAGTAGACTAGCGGGAGCTCGCTCCTACGAGCAGTACTTC
CASRLAGARSYEQYF
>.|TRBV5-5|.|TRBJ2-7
TGTGCCAGCAGCATGACCCTGGCCGGCGAGCAGTACTTC
CASSMTLAGEQYF
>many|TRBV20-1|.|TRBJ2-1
TGCAGTGCTAGAGGGGGGCCGAGCTCCTACAATGAGCAGTTCTTC
CSARGGPSSYNEQFF
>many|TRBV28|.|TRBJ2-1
TGTGCCAGCAGCCCATATCCCTCCTCCTACAATGAGCAGTTCTTC
CASSPYPSSYNEQFF
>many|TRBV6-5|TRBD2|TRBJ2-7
TGTGCCAGCCGATCGGCCGGGACTAGCGAGCAGTACTTC
CASRSAGTSEQYF
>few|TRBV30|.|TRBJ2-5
TGTGCCTGGAGTGTTATAGGCCGGGAGACCCAGTACTTC
CAWSVIGRETQYF
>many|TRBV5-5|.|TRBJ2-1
TGTGCCAGCAGCCTCCTAGGCGGGCAGAGCTCCTACAATGAGCAGTTCTTC
CASSLLGGQSSYNEQFF
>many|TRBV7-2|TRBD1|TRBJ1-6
TGTGCCAGCAGAACCGGGACAGGGACAAATTCACCCCTCCACTTT
CASRTGTGTNSPLHF
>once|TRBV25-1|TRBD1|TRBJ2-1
TGTGCCAGCAGGCTAGGACAGGGCACCTACAATGAGCAGTTCTTC
CASRLGQGTYNEQFF
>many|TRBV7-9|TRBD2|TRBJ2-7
TGTGCCAGCAGCTGGGGGGAGGGATTGTACGAGCAGTACTTC
CASSWGEGLYEQYF
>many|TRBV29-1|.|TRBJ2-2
TGCAGCGCGGCGGGAATGAACACCGGGGAGCTGTTTTTT
CSAAGMNTGELFF
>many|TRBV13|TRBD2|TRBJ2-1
TGTGCCAGCAGCTCGACGGGACTAGCGGGAGATGAGCAGTTCTTC
CASSSTGLAGDEQFF
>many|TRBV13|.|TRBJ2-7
TGTGCCAGCAGCTTATATCTCTCCTACGAGCAGTACTTC
CASSLYLSYEQYF
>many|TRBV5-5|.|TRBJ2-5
TGTGCCAGCAGCTTGACGACGGGCGGAGAGACCCAGTACTTC
CASSLTTGGETQYF
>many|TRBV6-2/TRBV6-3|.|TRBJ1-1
TGTGCCAGCTCTGGGTATCTGGGTGACGCTTTCTTT
CASSGYLGDAFF
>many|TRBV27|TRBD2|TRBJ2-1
TGTGCCAGCACCCCTCGGACTAGCGGGAGTAATGAGCAGTTCTTC
CASTPRTSGSNEQFF
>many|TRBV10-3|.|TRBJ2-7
TGTGCCATCAGTGAGTCGCTCCGGTCCGCCTACGAGCAGTACTTC
CAISESLRSAYEQYF
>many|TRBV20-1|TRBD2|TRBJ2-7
TGCAGTGCGACCGGGACTAGCTACGAGCAGTACTTC
CSATGTSYEQYF
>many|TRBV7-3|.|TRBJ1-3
TGTGCCAGCAGCTTAACGGCAGGGAAGTTCGCTGGAAACACCATATATTTT
CASSLTAGKFAGNTIYF
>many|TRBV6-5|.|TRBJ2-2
TGTGCCAGCAGCCCAAGGCCCCCGGCAGCGAGCTACACCGGGGAGCTGTTTTTT
CASSPRPPAASYTGELFF
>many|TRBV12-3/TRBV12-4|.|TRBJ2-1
TGTGCCAGCAGCCAGGGGTTCTTC
CASSQGFF
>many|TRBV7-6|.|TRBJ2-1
TGTGCCAGCAGCTTGGCTGAAGACAGGAGTGAGCAGTTCTTC
CASSLAEDRSEQFF
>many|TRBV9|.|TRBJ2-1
TGTGCCAGCAGCGCCACCGAGGGGGGGCGCGAGCAGTTCTTC
CASSATEGGREQFF
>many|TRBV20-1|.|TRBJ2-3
TGCAGTGCAAGATTACTAGAAGCCACAGATACGCAGTATTTT
CSARLLEATDTQYF
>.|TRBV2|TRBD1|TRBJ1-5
TGTGCCAGCCATCGAGACAGGGGAAGAAGCAATCAGCCCCAGCATTTT
CASHRDRGRSNQPQHF
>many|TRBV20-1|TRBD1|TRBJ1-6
TGCAGTGCGCACGACAGGGGCCCCTATAATTCACCCCTCCACTTT
CSAHDRGPYNSPLHF
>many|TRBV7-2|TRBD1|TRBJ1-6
TGTGCCAGCAGCTCCGGGACAGCAAGATCTCCCCTCCACTTT
CASSSGTARSPLHF
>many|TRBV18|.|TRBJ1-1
TGTGCCAGCTCACCCCAACAGACAGGGAACACTGAAGCTTTCTTT
CASSPQQTGNTEAFF
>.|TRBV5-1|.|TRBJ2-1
TGCGCCAGCAGCTTCGGCGGGGCGCTCAATGAGCAGTTCTTC
CASSFGGALNEQFF
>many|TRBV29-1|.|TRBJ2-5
TGCAGCGTTGAAGATCGTGAGACCCAGTACTTC
CSVEDRETQYF
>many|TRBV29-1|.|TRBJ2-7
TGCAGCGTCAAGACCGGAAGCCCGGACTTC
CSVKTGSPDF
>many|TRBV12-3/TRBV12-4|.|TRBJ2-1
TGTGCCAGCAGGCGACAGGTGAATGAGCAGTTCTTC
CASRRQVNEQFF
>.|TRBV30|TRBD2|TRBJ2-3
TGTGCCTGGAGTGTACCGGCGCTAGCGGTCTACACAGATACGCAGTATTTT
CAWSVPALAVYTDTQYF
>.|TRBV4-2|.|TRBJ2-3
TGTGCCAGCAGCCAAACCCACGGGTCGAGTCGCACAGATACGCAGTATTTT
CASSQTHGSSRTDTQYF
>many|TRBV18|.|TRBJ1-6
TGTGCCAGCTCACCAATGGCAGGGAGCAATTCACCCCTCCACTTT
CASSPMAGSNSPLHF